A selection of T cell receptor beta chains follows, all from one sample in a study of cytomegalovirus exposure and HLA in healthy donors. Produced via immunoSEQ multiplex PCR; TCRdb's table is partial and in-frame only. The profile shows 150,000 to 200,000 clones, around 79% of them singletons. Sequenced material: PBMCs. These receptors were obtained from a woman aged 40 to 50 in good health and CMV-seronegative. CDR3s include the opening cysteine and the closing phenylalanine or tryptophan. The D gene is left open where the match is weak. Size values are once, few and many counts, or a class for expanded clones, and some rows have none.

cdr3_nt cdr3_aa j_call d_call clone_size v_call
TGTGCCAGCAGCCAGGACAGGGCGGCAACTAATGAAAAACTGTTTTTT CASSQDRAATNEKLFF TRBJ1-4 TRBD1 NA TRBV7-2
TGTGCCTGGAGTGGAGGAGGGGCAGGGACTGGTCAGCCCCAGCATTTT CAWSGGGAGTGQPQHF TRBJ1-5 NA NA TRBV30
TGTGCCAGCAGCGTCGGGACTAGCACAGATACGCAGTATTTT CASSVGTSTDTQYF TRBJ2-3 NA NA TRBV2
TGCGCCAGCAGCCTCACGGACAGGGGTGGAAGCACCATATATTTT CASSLTDRGGSTIYF TRBJ1-3 TRBD1 NA TRBV4-1
TGTGCCAGCAGGCCTAGCGGGAGGTACAATGAGCAGTTCTTC CASRPSGRYNEQFF TRBJ2-1 TRBD2 NA TRBV28
TGCGCCAGCAGCCAAGTCCAGGAACCAGCCTACGAGCAGTACTTC CASSQVQEPAYEQYF TRBJ2-7 NA once TRBV4-3
TGTGCCAGCAGCAAATTCTCAGGGGGTGGCTATGGCTACACCTTC CASSKFSGGGYGYTF TRBJ1-2 NA once TRBV21-1
TGCGCCAGCAGCTTGGCCGAGGCATCTAAAGAGACCCAGTACTTC CASSLAEASKETQYF TRBJ2-5 NA NA TRBV5-1
TGTGCCAGCAGTACTCGACAGGTCCTGAGCACAGATACGCAGTATTTT CASSTRQVLSTDTQYF TRBJ2-3 NA NA TRBV27
TGCAGCGGGAGACGGGACAGGGGGGCTTTTAGCACAGATACGCAGTATTTT CSGRRDRGAFSTDTQYF TRBJ2-3 TRBD1 NA TRBV29-1
TGTGCCAGCACCCTCGCATGGGGCCAAACCTCCCGTGAGCAGTTCTTC CASTLAWGQTSREQFF TRBJ2-1 NA NA TRBV7-6
TGTGCCAGCAGTGATGGCGGGGATCAGCCCCAGCATTTT CASSDGGDQPQHF TRBJ1-5 NA few TRBV2
TGCAGCGCTACGGGACAGGGCTACAATGAGCAGTTCTTC CSATGQGYNEQFF TRBJ2-1 TRBD1 NA TRBV29-1
TGTGCCTGGAGTGCTTCGGGACACCGGAACACTGAAGCTTTCTTT CAWSASGHRNTEAFF TRBJ1-1 NA NA TRBV30
TGTGCCAGCAGTGACACGCGGGGACGCGGACTCCACTTT CASSDTRGRGLHF TRBJ1-6 NA once TRBV6-4
TGTGCCAGCATCGCAAGCGGGAGTTGGTACGAGCAGTACTTC CASIASGSWYEQYF TRBJ2-7 TRBD2 NA TRBV28
TGTGCCAGTGGGGGACAGGGAGGTCAGCCCCAGCACTTT CASGGQGGQPQHF TRBJ1-5 TRBD1 NA TRBV2
TGTGCCAGCAGCTTATTCTATGAGCAGTTCTTC CASSLFYEQFF TRBJ2-1 NA NA TRBV7-2
TGTGCCTGCCCCTCAGGTGCGAACACTGAAGCTTTCTTT CACPSGANTEAFF TRBJ1-1 NA NA TRBV2
TGTGCCAGCAGTTACGTGGGTAGCGAAGCTTTCTTT CASSYVGSEAFF TRBJ1-1 NA NA TRBV6-5
TGTGCCAGCAGCTCTAGAGGACTAGCGGGAATTTCGGCGTCCTACGAGCAGTACTTC CASSSRGLAGISASYEQYF TRBJ2-7 TRBD2 NA TRBV7-9
TGCAGCGTTTGGGCGGGATCCACAGATACGCAGTATTTT CSVWAGSTDTQYF TRBJ2-3 NA NA TRBV29-1
TGTGCCAGCCGGGGGGCGAGCAATCAGCCCCAGCATTTT CASRGASNQPQHF TRBJ1-5 NA few TRBV2
TGTGCCAGCAGTGCGCGGGGTTTTGGACAGCCCCAGCATTTT CASSARGFGQPQHF TRBJ1-5 NA NA TRBV2
TGTGCCATCAAGCTTGGGACAGGGGCCACTGAAGCTTTCTTT CAIKLGTGATEAFF TRBJ1-1 TRBD1 NA TRBV10-3
TGTGCTAGCAGTTATGGACAGTACAATGAGCAGTTCTTC CASSYGQYNEQFF TRBJ2-1 NA NA TRBV7-7